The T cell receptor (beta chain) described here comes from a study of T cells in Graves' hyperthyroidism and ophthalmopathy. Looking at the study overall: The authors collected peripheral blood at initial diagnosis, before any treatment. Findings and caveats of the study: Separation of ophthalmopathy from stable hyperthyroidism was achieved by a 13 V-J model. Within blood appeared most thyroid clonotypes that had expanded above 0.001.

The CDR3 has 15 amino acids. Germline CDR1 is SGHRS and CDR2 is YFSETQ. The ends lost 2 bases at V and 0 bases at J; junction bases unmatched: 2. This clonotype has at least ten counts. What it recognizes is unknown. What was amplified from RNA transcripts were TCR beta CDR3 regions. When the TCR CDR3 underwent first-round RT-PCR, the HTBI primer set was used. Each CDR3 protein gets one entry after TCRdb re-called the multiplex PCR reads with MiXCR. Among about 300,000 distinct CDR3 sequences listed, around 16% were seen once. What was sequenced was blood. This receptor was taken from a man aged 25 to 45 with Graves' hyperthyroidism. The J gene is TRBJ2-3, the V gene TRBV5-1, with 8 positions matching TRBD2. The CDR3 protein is CASSFGTSSTDTQYF. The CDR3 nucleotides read TGCGCCAGCAGCTTCGGGACTAGTAGCACAGATACGCAGTATTTT.